The TCR beta chain under discussion was sequenced for a study of blood T cell repertoires in COVID-19. Study overall: T cells, B-cell-depleted T cells, or PBMCs supplied cDNA or gDNA.

As originally analysed: Reference gene primer amplification gave estimated nucleated cell counts. Profiling relied on immunoSEQ multiplex PCR, and the TCRdb table lists in-frame clones only, not all of them. V, J and clone size derive from that table, while D and trimming were established from the DNA sequence. The profile shows over 45,000 clones, about four fifths of them singletons. V lost 6 bases, J lost 6 bases, and 11 bases stayed unmatched. The CDR3 contains 15 residues. Germline V gene sequence: CDR1 MNHNS, CDR2 SASEGT. The rearrangement joins TRBV6-1 to TRBJ1-5; 7 bases map to TRBD1. The sequence was obtained from a man between 35 and 55 years old with acute or convalescent COVID-19. Sequencing was carried out using peripheral blood. The CDR3 DNA reads as TGTGCCAGCAGCCTAGGACAGGTTGGGCGTCAGCCCCAGCATTTT. Its protein is CASSLGQVGRQPQHF.